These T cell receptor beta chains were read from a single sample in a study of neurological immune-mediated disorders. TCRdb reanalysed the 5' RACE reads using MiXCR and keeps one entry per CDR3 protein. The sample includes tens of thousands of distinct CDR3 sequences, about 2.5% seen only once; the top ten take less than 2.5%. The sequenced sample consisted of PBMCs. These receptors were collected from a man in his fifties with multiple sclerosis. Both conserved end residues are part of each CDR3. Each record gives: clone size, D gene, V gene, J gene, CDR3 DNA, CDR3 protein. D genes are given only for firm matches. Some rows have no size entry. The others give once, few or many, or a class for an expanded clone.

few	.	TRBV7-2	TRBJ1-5	TGTGCCAGCAGCTATAGCAATCAGCCCCAGAATTTT	CASSYSNQPQNF
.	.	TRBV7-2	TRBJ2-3	TGTGCCAGCAGCTTAGGGCTGTTTGGTCCCTCCACAGATACGCAGTATTTT	CASSLGLFGPSTDTQYF
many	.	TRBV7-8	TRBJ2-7	TGTGCCAGCAGCCCCGAGCAGGGGGGCTACGAGCAGTACTTC	CASSPEQGGYEQYF
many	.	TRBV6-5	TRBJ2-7	TGTGCCAGCACCTCCGGGTTCAACTCGGAGCAGTACTTC	CASTSGFNSEQYF
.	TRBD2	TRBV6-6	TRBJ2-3	TGTGCCAGCAGCCCGGACGGGGGGACGCAGTATTTT	CASSPDGGTQYF
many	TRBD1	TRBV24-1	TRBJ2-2	TGTGCCACCAGTGATTTAGACAGGGACACCGGGGAGCTGTTTTTT	CATSDLDRDTGELFF
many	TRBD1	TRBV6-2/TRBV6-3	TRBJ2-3	TGTGCCAGCGCCGGGACAGGGAGTCCAGATACGCAGTATTTT	CASAGTGSPDTQYF
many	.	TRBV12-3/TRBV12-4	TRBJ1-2	TGTGCCAGCAGTTTTCAGGCAGAAGGCTATGGCTACACCTTC	CASSFQAEGYGYTF
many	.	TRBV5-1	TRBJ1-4	TGCGCCAGCAGCTTGGCCCTAGGGATGGCTAATGAAAAACTGTTTTTT	CASSLALGMANEKLFF
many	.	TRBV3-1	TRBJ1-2	TGTGCCAGCAGCCAGGACCATGCGGGCTACACCTTC	CASSQDHAGYTF
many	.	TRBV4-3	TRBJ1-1	TGCGCCAGCAGCCACAAAACTGGGCAGGGACCTGAAGCTTTCTTT	CASSHKTGQGPEAFF
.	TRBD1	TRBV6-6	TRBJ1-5	TGTGCCAGCAGTTCCCCAGAATCTGGGCAGGGGGTGGGTCAGCCCCAGAATTTT	CASSSPESGQGVGQPQNF
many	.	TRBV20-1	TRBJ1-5	TGCAGTGCTAGAGATCCGGCAGGGCTTAGCAATCAGCCCCAGCATTTT	CSARDPAGLSNQPQHF
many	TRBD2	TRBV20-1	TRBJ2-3	TGCAGTGCTAGTTCTAGCGGGGGGGCAGATACGCAGTATTTT	CSASSSGGADTQYF
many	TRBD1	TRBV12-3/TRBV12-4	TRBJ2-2	TGTGCCAGCAGTCTTCGGACAGGCACCGGGGAGCTGTTTTTT	CASSLRTGTGELFF
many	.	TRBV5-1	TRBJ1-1	TGCGCCAGCAGCTTGACAGTGGGGAACACTGAAGCTTTCTTT	CASSLTVGNTEAFF
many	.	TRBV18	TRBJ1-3	TGTGCCAGCTCACCCGTTGAACCATACTCTGGAAACACCATATATTTT	CASSPVEPYSGNTIYF
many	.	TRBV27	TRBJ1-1	TGTGCCAGCAGTTTAAGTCAGGGACCGAACACTGAAGCTTTCTTT	CASSLSQGPNTEAFF
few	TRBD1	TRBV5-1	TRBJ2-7	TGCGCCAGCAGCTTGTTCACAGGGGCCGACGAGCAGTACTTC	CASSLFTGADEQYF
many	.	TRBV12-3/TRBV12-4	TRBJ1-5	TGTGCCAGCAGTTTTCATGGGAATAGCAATCAGCCCCAGCATTTT	CASSFHGNSNQPQHF
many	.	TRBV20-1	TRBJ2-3	TGCAGTGCTAGAGAAGGGGGATATACGCAGTATTTT	CSAREGGYTQYF
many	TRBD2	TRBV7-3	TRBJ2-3	TGTGCCAGCAGCTCCGGGACTAGCGGAAGCACAGATACGCAGTATTTT	CASSSGTSGSTDTQYF
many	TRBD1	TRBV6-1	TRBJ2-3	TGTGCCAGCCGGACAGGGTTCGGCACAGATACGCAGTATTTT	CASRTGFGTDTQYF
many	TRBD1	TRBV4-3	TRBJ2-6	TGCGCCAGCAGCCCAACAGGGGGCTCTGGGGCCAACGTCCTGACTTTC	CASSPTGGSGANVLTF
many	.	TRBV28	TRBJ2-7	TGTGCCAGCGGCCCTCTAAGCTCCTACGAGCAGTACTTC	CASGPLSSYEQYF
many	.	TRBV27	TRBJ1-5	TGTGCCAGCAGTTTTAGGTTTAGGGGTCAGCCCCAGCATTTT	CASSFRFRGQPQHF
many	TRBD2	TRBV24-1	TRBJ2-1	TGTGCCACCAGTGACCCTCCCCCTAGCGGGGAGTCGAATGAGCAGTTCTTC	CATSDPPPSGESNEQFF
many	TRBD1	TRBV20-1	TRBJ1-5	TGCAGTGCTCGGAAGGACAGGATTAGCAATCAGCCCCAGCATTTT	CSARKDRISNQPQHF
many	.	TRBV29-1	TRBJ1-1	TGCAGCGTCGTAATACCGATTCAGGGGAAGACGGCTGAAGCTTTCTTT	CSVVIPIQGKTAEAFF
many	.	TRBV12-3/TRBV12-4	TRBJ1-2	TGTGCCAGCAGCGCGCAGGGAGGGTTGTTCTATGGCTACACCTTC	CASSAQGGLFYGYTF
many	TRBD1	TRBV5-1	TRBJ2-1	TGCGCCAGCAGCTTGCTGGGACAGGGGGCGCAGAATGAGCAGTTCTTC	CASSLLGQGAQNEQFF
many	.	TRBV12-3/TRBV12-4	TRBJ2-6	TGTGCCAGCAGCGGACGGGCTGGGGCCAACGTCCTGACTTTC	CASSGRAGANVLTF
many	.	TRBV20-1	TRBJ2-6	TGCAGTGCTAGCAGGGGAGATGGGGCCAACGTCCTGACTTTC	CSASRGDGANVLTF
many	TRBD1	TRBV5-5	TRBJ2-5	TGTGCCAGCAGCTTAAACCTGGGACAGGGAGTAGAGACCCAGTACTTC	CASSLNLGQGVETQYF
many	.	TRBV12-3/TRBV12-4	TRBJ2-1	TGTGCCAGCAGTTCCCCGGACACGACATACAATGAGCAGTTCTTC	CASSSPDTTYNEQFF
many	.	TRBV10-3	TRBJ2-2	TGTGCCATCAGTGACAGAGGAGCTAACACCGGGGAGCTGTTTTTT	CAISDRGANTGELFF
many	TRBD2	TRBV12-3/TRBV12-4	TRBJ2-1	TGTGCCAGCAGTACCAGACTCGCGGGGGGGTTGTATGAGCAGTTCTTC	CASSTRLAGGLYEQFF
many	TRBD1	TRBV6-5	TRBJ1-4	TGTGCCAGCAGTCTTTCCGGGACAGGGGGCTCATTGGAAAAACTGTTTTTT	CASSLSGTGGSLEKLFF
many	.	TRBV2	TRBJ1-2	TGTGCCAGCAGTGAACAGGGTGGGGGCTACACCTTC	CASSEQGGGYTF
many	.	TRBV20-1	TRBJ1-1	TGCAGTGCTAGAGATCAAGTGGCAGAGAAGGCTTTCTTT	CSARDQVAEKAFF
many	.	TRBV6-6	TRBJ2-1	TGTGCCAGCAGGCTACAGGAACTTATATACAATGAGCAGTTCTTC	CASRLQELIYNEQFF
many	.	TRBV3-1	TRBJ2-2	TGTGCCAGCAGTCAGGCCAGGGGGAACACCGGGGAGCTGTTTTTT	CASSQARGNTGELFF
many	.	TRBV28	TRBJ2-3	TGTGCCAGCAGTTTCGGCGGCCCAAGGCCAGATACGCAGTATTTT	CASSFGGPRPDTQYF
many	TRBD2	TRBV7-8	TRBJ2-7	TGTGCCAGCAGCCCAGGACTAGACGGCGAGCAGTACTTC	CASSPGLDGEQYF
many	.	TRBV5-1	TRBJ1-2	TGCGCCAGCAGCGGTGGGGTCCCTAGCTATGGCTACACCTTC	CASSGGVPSYGYTF
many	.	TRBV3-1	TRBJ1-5	TGTGCCAGCAGCCAAGACTCAGGGCACCAGCCCCAGAATTTT	CASSQDSGHQPQNF
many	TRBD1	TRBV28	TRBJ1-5	TGTGCCAGCAGTCCGCGACAGGGTATCGTTCAGCCCCAGAATTTT	CASSPRQGIVQPQNF
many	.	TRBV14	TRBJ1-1	TGTGCCAGCAGCCTCCGGGCTGCCAGAGAAGCTTTCTTT	CASSLRAAREAFF
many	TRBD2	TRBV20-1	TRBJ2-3	TGCAGTGCTAGCGATCCTAGCGGGGGCACAGATACGCAGTATTTT	CSASDPSGGTDTQYF